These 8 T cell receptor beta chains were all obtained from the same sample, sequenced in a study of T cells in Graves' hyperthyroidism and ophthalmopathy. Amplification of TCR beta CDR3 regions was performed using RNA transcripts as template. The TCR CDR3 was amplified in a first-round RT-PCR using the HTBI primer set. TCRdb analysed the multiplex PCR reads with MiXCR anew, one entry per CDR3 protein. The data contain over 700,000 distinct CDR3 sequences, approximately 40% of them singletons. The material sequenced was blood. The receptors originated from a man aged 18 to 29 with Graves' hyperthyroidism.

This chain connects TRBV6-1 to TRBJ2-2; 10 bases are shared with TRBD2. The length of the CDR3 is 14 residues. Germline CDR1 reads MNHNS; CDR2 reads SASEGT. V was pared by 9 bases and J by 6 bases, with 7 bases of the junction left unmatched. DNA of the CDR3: TGTGCCAGTGGGCTAGCGGGAGACGCCGGGGAGCTGTTTTTT. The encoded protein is CASGLAGDAGELFF.

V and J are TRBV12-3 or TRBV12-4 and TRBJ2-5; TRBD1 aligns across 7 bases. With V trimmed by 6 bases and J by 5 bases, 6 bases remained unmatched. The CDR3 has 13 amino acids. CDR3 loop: CASRRTGGETQYF. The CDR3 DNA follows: TGTGCCAGCAGGAGGACAGGAGGCGAGACCCAGTACTTC.

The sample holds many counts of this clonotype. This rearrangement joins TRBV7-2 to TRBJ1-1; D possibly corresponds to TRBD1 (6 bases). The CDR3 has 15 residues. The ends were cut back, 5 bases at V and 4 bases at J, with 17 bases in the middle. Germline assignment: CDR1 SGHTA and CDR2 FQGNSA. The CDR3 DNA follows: TGTGCCAGCAGCCCCCGGACAGTCCTGGGCACTGAAGCTTTCTTT. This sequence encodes CASSPRTVLGTEAFF.

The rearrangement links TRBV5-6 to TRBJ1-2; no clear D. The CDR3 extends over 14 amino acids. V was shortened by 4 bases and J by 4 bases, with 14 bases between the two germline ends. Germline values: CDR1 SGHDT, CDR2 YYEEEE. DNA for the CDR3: TGTGCCAGCAGCGCCGACCGATCTCTCTATGGCTACACCTTC. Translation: CASSADRSLYGYTF. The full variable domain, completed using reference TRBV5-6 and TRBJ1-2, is DAGVTQSPTHLIKTRGQQVTLRCSPKSGHDTVSWYQQALGQGPQFIFQYYEEEERQRGNFPDRFSGHQFPNYSSELNVNALLLGDSALYLCASSADRSLYGYTFGSGTRLTVV.

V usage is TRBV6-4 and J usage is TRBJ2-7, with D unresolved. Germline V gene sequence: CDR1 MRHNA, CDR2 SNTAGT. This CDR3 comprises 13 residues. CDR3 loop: CARDRTRRYEQYF. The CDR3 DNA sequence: TGTGCTAGAGATCGCACTCGACGCTACGAGCAGTACTTC.

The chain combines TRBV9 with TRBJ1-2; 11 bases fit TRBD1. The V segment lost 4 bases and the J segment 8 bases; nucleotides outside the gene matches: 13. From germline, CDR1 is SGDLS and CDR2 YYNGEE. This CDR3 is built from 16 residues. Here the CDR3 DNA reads TGTGCCAGCAGCTTAGGCCTAAGGAGGACAGGGGGCGGCTACACCTTC. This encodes CASSLGLRRTGGGYTF.

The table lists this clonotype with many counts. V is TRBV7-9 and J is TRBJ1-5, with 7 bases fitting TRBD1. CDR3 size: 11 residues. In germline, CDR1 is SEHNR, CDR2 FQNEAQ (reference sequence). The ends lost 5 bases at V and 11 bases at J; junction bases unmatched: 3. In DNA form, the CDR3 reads TGTGCCAGCAGCCGACAGGGAGCCCAGCATTTT. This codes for CASSRQGAQHF.

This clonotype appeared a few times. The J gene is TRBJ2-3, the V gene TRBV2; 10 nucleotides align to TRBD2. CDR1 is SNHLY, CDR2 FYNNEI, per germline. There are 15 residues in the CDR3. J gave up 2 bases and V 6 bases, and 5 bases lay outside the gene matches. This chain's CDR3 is CASRALAGSTDTQYF. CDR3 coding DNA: TGTGCCAGCAGGGCACTAGCGGGGTCCACAGATACGCAGTATTTT.